The clone carrying this TCR beta chain was observed many times. The antigen is not known. A clone one base away is much larger, so this may be a read error. Isolated PBMCs totaled at least 6.5 million in each sample. No fewer than 6 micrograms of total RNA were isolated from every sample. With a J-beta primer mix and a sample-barcoded 5' primer, a second PCR ran roughly 6 to 11 cycles. TCRdb re-called the 5' RACE reads with MiXCR, one entry per CDR3 protein. Of about 1,500,000 distinct CDR3 sequences in the sample, 28% were seen once. The data originate from a study of blood T cells in healthy people across ages. Findings and caveats of the study: In older individuals, TCR beta diversity per million T cells was lower, falling roughly linearly with age. Any conclusive comparison of naive versus antigen-experienced cells was prevented by using unsorted PBMCs.

This CDR3 has 15 residues. The germline CDR1 and CDR2 sequences are SGHVS and FQNEAQ. V gene TRBV7-8 combines with J gene TRBJ2-1; 10 bases are shared with TRBD2. The sequenced sample was blood. This sequence was found in a woman in her 30s in good health. CDR3 loop: CAISLDNSGGNEQFF. The DNA of the CDR3 is TGTGCCATCAGCTTAGACAATAGCGGGGGGAATGAGCAGTTCTTC.